These 20 T cell receptor beta chains were all obtained from the same sample, sequenced in a study of blood T cell repertoires in COVID-19. Sequencing used immunoSEQ multiplex PCR; TCRdb keeps in-frame clones, though not all of them. The data show roughly 290,000 clones, about 93% seen once. Sequencing was performed on peripheral blood. Source of these receptors: a woman in her 30s with COVID-19, enrolled during active disease.

V gene TRBV5-4 combines with J gene TRBJ2-7; 8 nucleotides match TRBD1. The length of the CDR3 is 13 residues. Germline V CDR1 and CDR2: SGHNT, YYREEE (reference sequence). Unmatched junction bases numbered 1, after V lost 2 bases and J lost 3 bases. The CDR3 DNA reads as TGTGCCAGCAGCTTAGACAGGGGCTACGAGCAGTACTTC. Amino acids: CASSLDRGYEQYF.

This clone was detected only once. The CDR3 spells CASSTPGTGITGELFF. CDR3 nucleotide sequence: TGTGCCAGCAGTACCCCCGGGACAGGGATCACCGGGGAGCTGTTTTTT. The chain combines TRBV28 with TRBJ2-2; the match to TRBD1 covers 9 bases. V lost 5 bases, J lost 4 bases, and 8 bases stayed unmatched. The CDR3 totals 16 residues. CDR1 is MDHEN, CDR2 SYDVKM, per germline.

Concerning this clone itself: Other DNA sequences in this sample translate to the same CDR3. The rearrangement links TRBV6-5 to TRBJ1-1; 7 bases are shared with TRBD1. V shed 2 bases and J 1 base; nucleotides not matched to a gene: 7. The CDR3 has 16 amino acids. Germline CDR1 MNHEY, CDR2 SVGAGI. CDR3 nucleotide sequence: TGTGCCAGCAGTTACGTGGGCAGGGGGAAGAACACTGAAGCTTTCTTT. This gives the protein CASSYVGRGKNTEAFF.

This clone was picked up a small number of times. V is TRBV24-1 and J is TRBJ2-2; possible D gene TRBD1, 6 bases. V lost 2 bases and J 5 bases, leaving 8 bases between the germline ends. The CDR3 sequence is 14 residues long. Germline V gene sequence: CDR1 KGHDR, CDR2 SFDVKD. Written as DNA, the CDR3 is TGTGCCACCAGTGATTGGACAGAAACCGGGGAGCTGTTTTTT. Protein: CATSDWTETGELFF.

The gene calls are TRBV4-2 and TRBJ1-4; D is uncertain. The V gene lost 0 bases and the J gene lost 4 bases, with 9 bases spanning the gap. Germline V gives CDR1 LGHNA, CDR2 YNFKEQ. The CDR3 is 15 amino acids. CDR3 in amino acids: CASSQDGRDNEKLFF. CDR3 DNA sequence: TGTGCCAGCAGCCAAGACGGCCGGGATAATGAAAAACTGTTTTTT.

This clone showed up just a few times. This chain uses TRBV5-6 with TRBJ1-2, with 11 nucleotides matching TRBD1. The ends lost 1 base at V and 3 bases at J; junction bases unmatched: 11. The CDR3 loop spans 18 amino acids. Germline V gene sequence: CDR1 SGHDT, CDR2 YYEEEE. CDR3 sequence (DNA): TGTGCCAGCAGCTTGATGCCGGGACAGGGGGGGTTCGACTATGGCTACACCTTC. As protein: CASSLMPGQGGFDYGYTF.

The rearrangement uses TRBV24-1 and TRBJ2-1; no clear D. Trimming cost V 4 bases and J 5 bases, with 26 bases left between them. The CDR3 runs 19 residues. The germline CDR1 and CDR2 sequences are KGHDR and SFDVKD. CDR3: CATSELPPGSANNDNEQFF. In DNA, the CDR3 is TGTGCCACCAGTGAACTACCCCCCGGCAGCGCGAATAATGACAATGAGCAGTTCTTC.

This sequence joins TRBV5-1 and TRBJ2-7, with D perhaps TRBD2 (6 bases). Trimming shortened V by 0 bases and J by 6 bases, and 13 bases separated the two germline ends. There are 14 residues in the CDR3. The germline gives CDR1 SGHRS, CDR2 YFSETQ. The CDR3 nucleotides read TGCGCCAGCAGCTTGGATGGAGGGTCTGGCGAGCAGTACTTC. Translated, it gives CASSLDGGSGEQYF.

This chain connects TRBV7-2 to TRBJ2-7, with D maybe TRBD1 (5 bases). The CDR3 consists of 14 residues. Germline V gene sequence: CDR1 SGHTA, CDR2 FQGNSA. Trimming stripped 4 bases from V and 3 bases from J, with 13 bases between. CDR3: CASSSGRVGYEQYF. CDR3 bases: TGTGCCAGCAGCTCGGGCAGGGTAGGCTACGAGCAGTACTTC.

This clone was seen a handful of times. The J gene is TRBJ2-7, the V gene TRBV20-1; 7 bases are a match to TRBD2. J gave up 0 bases and V 3 bases, and 5 bases lay outside the gene matches. The CDR3 contains 14 residues. CDR1 is DFQATT, CDR2 SNEGSKA, per germline (reference sequence). CDR3 region: CSASLGTTSYEQYF. The CDR3 DNA sequence: TGCAGTGCTAGTCTTGGGACTACCTCCTACGAGCAGTACTTC.

The V and J genes are TRBV2 and TRBJ2-2, with 7 positions matching TRBD1. Germline V gene lookup returns CDR1 SNHLY and CDR2 FYNNEI. V shed 2 bases and J 7 bases; nucleotides not matched to a gene: 7. The CDR3 length is 15 residues. The CDR3 region has the DNA TGTGCCAGCAGTGAATTCCGACAGGGTGGCGGGGAGCTGTTTTTT. Translating gives CASSEFRQGGGELFF.

The chain carries TRBV7-2 and TRBJ1-2, with 12 positions matching TRBD1. CDR1 SGHTA and CDR2 FQGNSA come from the germline V gene. V dropped 5 bases and J dropped 2; count of bases not matched to a gene: 3. The CDR3 spans 15 residues. The CDR3 nucleotides read TGTGCCAGCAGCCACGGGACAGGGGGCAACTATGGCTACACCTTC. This codes for CASSHGTGGNYGYTF. Complete variable domain (other parts from reference TRBV7-2 and TRBJ1-2): GAGVSQSPSNKVTEKGKDVELRCDPISGHTALYWYRQSLGQGLEFLIYFQGNSAPDKSGLPSDRFSAERTGGSVSTLTIQRTQQEDSAVYLCASSHGTGGNYGYTFGSGTRLTVV.

This chain joins TRBV4-3 and TRBJ2-2; 9 nucleotides align to TRBD1. Germline values: CDR1 LGHNA, CDR2 YSLEER. V shed 2 bases, J shed 3 bases, and the junction held 4 bases outside the gene matches. The CDR3 length is 16 residues. The chain's CDR3 is CASSQLGTGYTGELFF. CDR3 bases: TGCGCCAGCAGCCAACTAGGGACAGGGTACACCGGGGAGCTGTTTTTT.

The V gene is TRBV25-1, the J gene TRBJ2-1; 7 bases fit TRBD1. Germline CDR1 MGHDK, CDR2 SYGVNS. V trimming: 5 bases; J trimming: 3 bases; junction bases outside the gene matches: 4. The CDR3 spans 14 residues. The CDR3 protein is CASSRGQHYNEQFF. In nucleotides, the CDR3 is TGTGCCAGCAGTAGGGGACAGCACTACAATGAGCAGTTCTTC.

The V call is TRBV28, the J call TRBJ2-1; 9 bases are a match to TRBD1. Germline values: CDR1 MDHEN, CDR2 SYDVKM. The CDR3 is 16 amino acids. Trimming took 6 bases from V and 5 from J; bases not matched to a gene: 11. The CDR3 bases are TGTGCCAGCAGCACGATCAGGACAGGGGACAACAATGAGCAGTTCTTC. Protein product: CASSTIRTGDNNEQFF. Variable domain in full (rest from reference TRBV28 and TRBJ2-1): DVKVTQSSRYLVKRTGEKVFLECVQDMDHENMFWYRQDPGLGLRLIYFSYDVKMKEKGDIPEGYSVSREKKERFSLILESASTNQTSMYLCASSTIRTGDNNEQFFGPGTRLTVL.

Turning to this clone: This same CDR3 is encoded by further DNA sequences in the sample. The chain uses TRBV6-5 and TRBJ2-7; 10 bases are a match to TRBD1. The CDR3 covers 13 residues. CDR1 is MNHEY and CDR2 is SVGAGI in the germline V gene. V was clipped by 6 bases and J by 3 bases; unmatched bases: 2. In DNA form, the CDR3 reads TGTGCCAGCAGCCGGGACAGGGGCTACGAGCAGTACTTC. Encoded protein: CASSRDRGYEQYF.

With regard to this clone: This sample also contains other DNA sequences that code for the same CDR3. The rearrangement uses TRBV5-4 and TRBJ2-7; 11 nucleotides align to TRBD1. This CDR3 is built from 14 residues. The J segment lost 4 bases and the V segment lost 4 bases, leaving 4 bases of the junction unmatched. Per germline, CDR1 SGHNT and CDR2 YYREEE (reference sequence). CDR3 nucleotides: TGTGCCAGCAGCCCCGGGACAGGGGGATACGAGCAGTACTTC. It encodes CASSPGTGGYEQYF.

The gene calls are TRBV15 and TRBJ2-1; 11 positions agree with TRBD2. The CDR3 length is 18 residues. Trimming took 3 bases from V and 7 from J; bases not matched to a gene: 14. From germline, CDR1 is LNHNV and CDR2 YYDKDF (reference sequence). In DNA form, the CDR3 reads TGTGCCACCAGCAGCCGGCCTACTAGCGGGAGATTTCGGAATGAGCAGTTCTTC. It codes for CATSSRPTSGRFRNEQFF.

This clone was observed a single time. The V gene is TRBV19, the J gene TRBJ2-5, with TRBD2 matching 11 bases. V shed 4 bases, J shed 1 base, and the junction held 5 bases outside the gene matches. Per germline, CDR1 LNHDA and CDR2 SQIVND (reference sequence). This CDR3 has 16 amino acids. The DNA for the CDR3 is TGTGCCAGTAGTACGGGACTAGCGGTAGCCCAAGAGACCCAGTACTTC. It is translated as CASSTGLAVAQETQYF.

The chain carries TRBV9 and TRBJ2-6; D might be TRBD1 (5 bases). The CDR3 is made up of 15 amino acids. Germline CDR1 and CDR2: SGDLS and YYNGEE. V lost 5 bases to trimming and J lost 1 base, with 10 bases between them. The CDR3 region is CASRLGASGANVLTF. The CDR3 DNA sequence: TGTGCCAGCAGATTAGGGGCTTCTGGGGCCAACGTCCTGACTTTC.